The TCR beta chain under discussion was sequenced for a study of PD-L1 blockade in urothelial cancer. CDR3 length equals 15 residues. Trimming removed 5 bases from V and 3 bases from J; junction bases left unmatched: 6. Germline CDR1 KGHSH, CDR2 LQKENI. This clone showed up just once. Indicated time point: pretreatment peripheral blood. Assay used: immunoSEQ multiplex PCR; TCRdb lists only in-frame clones, some missing. The sample carries 48,000 or so clones, about 83% recorded once. Sequencing was performed on PBMCs, taken around atezolizumab (anti-PD-L1) treatment. The TCR comes from a woman aged 60 to 75 with urothelial cancer. This chain joins TRBV18 and TRBJ1-2; TRBD1 matches 10 bases. CDR3 DNA: TGTGCCAGCTCAGAAACGACAGGGGGCGACTATGGCTACACCTTC. Translating gives CASSETTGGDYGYTF.